This section outlines one T cell receptor beta chain sequence together with its context. Its antigen remains unidentified. The data were obtained in a study of breast tumors, draining lymph nodes, adjacent tissues. In TCRdb, the multiplex PCR reads were re-called with MiXCR into one record per CDR3 protein. The sample holds 85,000 to 120,000 distinct CDR3 sequences, approximately 28% seen once. Breast cancer patients provided tissue from their axillary draining lymph nodes. Overall study findings and caveats: Tumor repertoires ranked between lymph nodes and nontumor tissue in diversity, with V and J gene preferences. Tumor T cell lymph node origin was a supported hypothesis, not proven. Tumor and nontumor repertoires were significantly more similar in luminal-like than in basal-like breast cancer.

The CDR3 extends over 14 amino acids. Germline CDR1 is KGHSH and CDR2 is LQKENI. Germline trimming cut 3 bases from V and 4 bases from J; bases unmatched to any gene: 3. The source of this sequence is a female donor with breast cancer. Some clones in this sample may be carry-over from other donors' samples. The genes are TRBV18 and TRBJ1-1; TRBD1 matches 9 bases. Input material: axillary lymph node tissue. The CDR3 protein is CASSPTGGITEAFF. Here the CDR3 DNA reads TGTGCCAGCTCACCCACAGGGGGCATCACTGAAGCTTTCTTT.